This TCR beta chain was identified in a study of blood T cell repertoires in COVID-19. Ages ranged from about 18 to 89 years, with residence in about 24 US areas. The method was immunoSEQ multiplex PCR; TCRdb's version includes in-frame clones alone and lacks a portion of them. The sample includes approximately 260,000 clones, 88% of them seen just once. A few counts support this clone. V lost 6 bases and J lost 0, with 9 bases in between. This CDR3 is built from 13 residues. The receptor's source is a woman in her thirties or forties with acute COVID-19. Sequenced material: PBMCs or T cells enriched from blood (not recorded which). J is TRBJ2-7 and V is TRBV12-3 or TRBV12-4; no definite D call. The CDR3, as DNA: TGTGCCAGCAGCCATTCTAACTCCTACGAGCAGTACTTC. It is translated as CASSHSNSYEQYF.